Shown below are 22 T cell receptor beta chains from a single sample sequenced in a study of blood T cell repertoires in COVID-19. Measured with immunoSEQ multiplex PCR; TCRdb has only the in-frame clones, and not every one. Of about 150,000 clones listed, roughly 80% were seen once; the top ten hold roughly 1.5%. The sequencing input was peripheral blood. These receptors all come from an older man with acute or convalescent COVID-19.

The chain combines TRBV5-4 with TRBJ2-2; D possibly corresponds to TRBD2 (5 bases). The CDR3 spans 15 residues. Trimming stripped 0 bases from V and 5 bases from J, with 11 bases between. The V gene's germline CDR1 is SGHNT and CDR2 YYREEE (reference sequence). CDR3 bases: TGTGCCAGCAGCTTGGGGCAATCGGGAACCGGGGAGCTGTTTTTT. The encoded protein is CASSLGQSGTGELFF.

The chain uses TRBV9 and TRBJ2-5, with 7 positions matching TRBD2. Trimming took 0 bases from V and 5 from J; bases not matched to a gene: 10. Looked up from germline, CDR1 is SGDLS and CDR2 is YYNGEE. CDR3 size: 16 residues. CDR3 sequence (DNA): TGTGCCAGCAGCGTAGACCAGGGAGCGGGGTGGGAGACCCAGTACTTC. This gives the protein CASSVDQGAGWETQYF. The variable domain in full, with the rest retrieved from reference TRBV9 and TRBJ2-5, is DSGVTQTPKHLITATGQRVTLRCSPRSGDLSVYWYQQSLDQGLQFLIQYYNGEERAKGNILERFSAQQFPDLHSELNLSSLELGDSALYFCASSVDQGAGWETQYFGPGTRLLVL.

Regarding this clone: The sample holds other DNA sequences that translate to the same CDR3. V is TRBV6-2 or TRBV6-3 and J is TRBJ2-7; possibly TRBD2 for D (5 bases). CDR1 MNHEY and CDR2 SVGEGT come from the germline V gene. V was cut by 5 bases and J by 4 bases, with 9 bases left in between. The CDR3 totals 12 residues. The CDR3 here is CASSPGNYEQYF. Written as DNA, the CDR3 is TGTGCCAGCAGTCCCGGGAATTACGAGCAGTACTTC.

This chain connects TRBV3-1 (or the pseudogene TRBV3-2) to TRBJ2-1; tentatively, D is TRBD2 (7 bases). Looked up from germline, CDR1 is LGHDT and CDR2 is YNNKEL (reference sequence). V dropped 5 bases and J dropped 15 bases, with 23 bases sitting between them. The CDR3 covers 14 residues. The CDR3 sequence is CASSGSLRGGRLFF. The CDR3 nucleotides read TGTGCCAGCAGCGGGAGTCTAAGGGGGGGACGATTGTTCTTC.

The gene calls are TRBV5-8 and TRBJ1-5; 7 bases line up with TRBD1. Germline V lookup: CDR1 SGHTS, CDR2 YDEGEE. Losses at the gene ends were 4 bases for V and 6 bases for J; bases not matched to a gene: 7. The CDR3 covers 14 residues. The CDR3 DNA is TGTGCCAGCAGCGACCGACAGGGAAGTCAGCCCCAGCATTTT. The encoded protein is CASSDRQGSQPQHF.

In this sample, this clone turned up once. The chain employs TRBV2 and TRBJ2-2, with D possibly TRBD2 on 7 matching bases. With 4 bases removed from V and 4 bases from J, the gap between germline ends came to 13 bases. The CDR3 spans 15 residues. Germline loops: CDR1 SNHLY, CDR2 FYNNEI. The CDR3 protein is CASSARGTTTGELFF. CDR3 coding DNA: TGTGCCAGCAGTGCTAGGGGGACTACCACCGGGGAGCTGTTTTTT. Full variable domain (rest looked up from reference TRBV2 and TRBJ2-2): EPEVTQTPSHQVTQMGQEVILRCVPISNHLYFYWYRQILGQKVEFLVSFYNNEISEKSEIFDDQFSVERPDGSNFTLKIRSTKLEDSAMYFCASSARGTTTGELFFGEGSRLTVL.

CDR3 coding DNA: TGTGCCAGCAGCCCGACGGGGAAAGAGACCCAGTACTTC. Protein: CASSPTGKETQYF. The chain couples TRBV6-5 to TRBJ2-5, with a tentative D call TRBD2 (5 bases). CDR1 and CDR2 (germline): MNHEY, SVGAGI. Trimming removed 6 bases from V and 3 bases from J, with 11 bases in between. This CDR3 is 13 amino acids long.

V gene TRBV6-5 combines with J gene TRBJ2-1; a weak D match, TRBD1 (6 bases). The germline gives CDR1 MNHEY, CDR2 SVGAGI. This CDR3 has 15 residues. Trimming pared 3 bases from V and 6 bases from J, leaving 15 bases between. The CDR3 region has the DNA TGTGCCAGCAGTTATGTAGGGACACCCCTCAATGAGCAGTTCTTC. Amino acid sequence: CASSYVGTPLNEQFF.

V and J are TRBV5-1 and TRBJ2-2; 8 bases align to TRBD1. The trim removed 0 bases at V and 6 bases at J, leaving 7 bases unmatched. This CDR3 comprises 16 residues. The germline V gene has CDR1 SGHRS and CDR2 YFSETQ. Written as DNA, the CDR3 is TGCGCCAGCAGCTTGGGAAATGCAGGGGGCCCCGGGGAGCTGTTTTTT. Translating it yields CASSLGNAGGPGELFF.

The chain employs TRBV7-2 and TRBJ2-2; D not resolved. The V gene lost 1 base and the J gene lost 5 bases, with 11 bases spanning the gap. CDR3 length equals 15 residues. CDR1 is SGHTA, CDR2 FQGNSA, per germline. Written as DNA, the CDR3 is TGTGCCAGCAGCTTAGGGGCCCCAGGTACCGGGGAGCTGTTTTTT. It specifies CASSLGAPGTGELFF. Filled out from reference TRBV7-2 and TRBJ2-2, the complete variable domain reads GAGVSQSPSNKVTEKGKDVELRCDPISGHTALYWYRQSLGQGLEFLIYFQGNSAPDKSGLPSDRFSAERTGGSVSTLTIQRTQQEDSAVYLCASSLGAPGTGELFFGEGSRLTVL.

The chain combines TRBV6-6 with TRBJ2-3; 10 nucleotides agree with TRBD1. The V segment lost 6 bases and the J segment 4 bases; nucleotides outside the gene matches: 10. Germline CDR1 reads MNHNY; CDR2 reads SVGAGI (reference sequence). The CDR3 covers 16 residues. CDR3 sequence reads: CASSRRQGALSDTQYF. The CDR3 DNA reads TGTGCCAGCAGCCGACGACAGGGGGCGCTTTCAGATACGCAGTATTTT.

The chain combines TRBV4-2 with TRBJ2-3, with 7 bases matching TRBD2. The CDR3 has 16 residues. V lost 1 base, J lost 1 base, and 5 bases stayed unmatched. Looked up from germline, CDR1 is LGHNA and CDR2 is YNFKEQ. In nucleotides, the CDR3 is TGTGCCAGCAGCCAAGTGGCAGGGAGGGGCACAGATACGCAGTATTTT. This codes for CASSQVAGRGTDTQYF.

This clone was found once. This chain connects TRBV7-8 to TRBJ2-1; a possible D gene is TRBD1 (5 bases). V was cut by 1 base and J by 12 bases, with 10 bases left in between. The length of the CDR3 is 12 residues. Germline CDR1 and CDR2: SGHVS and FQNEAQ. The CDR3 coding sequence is TGTGCCAGCAGCTTAGAAACAGGCGGGCAGTTCTTC. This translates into CASSLETGGQFF.

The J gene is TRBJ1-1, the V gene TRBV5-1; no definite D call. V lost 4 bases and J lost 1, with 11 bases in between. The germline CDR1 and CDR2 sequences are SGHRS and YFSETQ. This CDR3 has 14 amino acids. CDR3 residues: CASSHQSTNTEAFF. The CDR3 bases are TGCGCCAGCAGCCATCAAAGCACGAACACTGAAGCTTTCTTT. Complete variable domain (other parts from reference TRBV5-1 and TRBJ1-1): KAGVTQTPRYLIKTRGQQVTLSCSPISGHRSVSWYQQTPGQGLQFLFEYFSETQRNKGNFPGRFSGRQFSNSRSEMNVSTLELGDSALYLCASSHQSTNTEAFFGQGTRLTVV.

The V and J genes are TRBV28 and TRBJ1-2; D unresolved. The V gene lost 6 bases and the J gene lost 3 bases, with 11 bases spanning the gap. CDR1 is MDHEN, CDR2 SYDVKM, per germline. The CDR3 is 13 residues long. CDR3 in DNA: TGTGCCAGCAGCGTAGACGGGTACTATGGCTACACCTTC. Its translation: CASSVDGYYGYTF.

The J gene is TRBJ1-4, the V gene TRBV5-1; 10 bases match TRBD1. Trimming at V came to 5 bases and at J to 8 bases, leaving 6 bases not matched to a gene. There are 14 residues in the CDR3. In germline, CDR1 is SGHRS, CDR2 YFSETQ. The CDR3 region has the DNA TGCGCCAGCAGGTCCGGGACAGGGGCGGAAAAACTGTTTTTT. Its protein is CASRSGTGAEKLFF.

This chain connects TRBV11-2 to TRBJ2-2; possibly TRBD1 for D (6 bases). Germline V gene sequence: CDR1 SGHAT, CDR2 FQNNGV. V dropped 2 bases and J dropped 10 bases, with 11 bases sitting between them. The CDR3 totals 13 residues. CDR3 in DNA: TGTGCCAGCAGCTTAAGGGACACGGTGGAGCTGTTTTTT. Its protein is CASSLRDTVELFF.

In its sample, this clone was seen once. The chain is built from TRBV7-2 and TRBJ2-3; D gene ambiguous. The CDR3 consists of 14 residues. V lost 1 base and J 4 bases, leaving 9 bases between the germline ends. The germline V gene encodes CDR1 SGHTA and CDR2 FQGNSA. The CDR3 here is CASSLGVAPDTQYF. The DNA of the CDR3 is TGTGCCAGCAGCTTAGGGGTAGCCCCAGATACGCAGTATTTT.

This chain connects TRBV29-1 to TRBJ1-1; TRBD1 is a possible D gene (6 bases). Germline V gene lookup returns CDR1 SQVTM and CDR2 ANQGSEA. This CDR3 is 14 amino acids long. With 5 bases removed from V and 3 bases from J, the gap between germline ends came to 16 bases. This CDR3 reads CSVTTGQGYTEAFF. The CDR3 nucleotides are TGCAGCGTTACGACGGGGCAGGGGTACACTGAAGCTTTCTTT. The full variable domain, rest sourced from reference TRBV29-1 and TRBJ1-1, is SAVISQKPSRDICQRGTSLTIQCQVDSQVTMMFWYRQQPGQSLTLIATANQGSEATYESGFVIDKFPISRPNLTFSTLTVSNMSPEDSSIYLCSVTTGQGYTEAFFGQGTRLTVV.

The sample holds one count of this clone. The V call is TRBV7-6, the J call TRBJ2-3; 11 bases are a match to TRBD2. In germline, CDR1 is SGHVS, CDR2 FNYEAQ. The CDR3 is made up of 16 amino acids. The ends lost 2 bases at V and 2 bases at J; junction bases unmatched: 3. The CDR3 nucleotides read TGTGCCAGCAGCTTACTAGCGGGGGGACACACAGATACGCAGTATTTT. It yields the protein CASSLLAGGHTDTQYF. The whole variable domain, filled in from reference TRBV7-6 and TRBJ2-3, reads GAGVSQSPRYKVTKRGQDVALRCDPISGHVSLYWYRQALGQGPEFLTYFNYEAQQDKSGLPNDRFSAERPEGSISTLTIQRTEQRDSAMYRCASSLLAGGHTDTQYFGPGTRLTVL.

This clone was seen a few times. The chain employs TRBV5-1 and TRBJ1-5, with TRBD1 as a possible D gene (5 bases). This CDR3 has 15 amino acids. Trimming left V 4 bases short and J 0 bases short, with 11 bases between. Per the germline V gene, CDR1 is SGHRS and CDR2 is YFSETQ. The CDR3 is CASSVGLTSNQPQHF. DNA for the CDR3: TGCGCCAGCAGCGTGGGACTAACTAGCAATCAGCCCCAGCATTTT.

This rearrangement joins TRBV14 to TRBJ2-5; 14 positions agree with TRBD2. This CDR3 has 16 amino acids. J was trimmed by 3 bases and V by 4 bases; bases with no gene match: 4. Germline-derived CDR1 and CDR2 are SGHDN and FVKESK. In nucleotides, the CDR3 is TGTGCCAGCAGCCGACTAGCGGGGGGGAGGGAAGAGACCCAGTACTTC. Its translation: CASSRLAGGREETQYF.